This T cell receptor (beta chain) was captured in a study of long-term antiretroviral therapy in people with HIV. General observations from the study: Post-ART diversity increased but stayed below transplant donor controls.

As to this clone: What it binds is unknown.

V was clipped by 5 bases and J by 0 bases, with 11 bases between them. The V gene's germline CDR1 is MNHNS and CDR2 SASEGT. The CDR3 sequence is 15 residues long. The United States was where all participants with HIV were treated. Runs used v3.0 of the immunoSEQ assay and were done at survey level. Profiled with immunoSEQ multiplex PCR; TCRdb holds only in-frame clones, not every one. The sample yields over 35,000 clones, approximately 94% seen once. Sequenced material: unsorted PBMCs, taken roughly 9.4 years after starting antiretroviral therapy. The source is a young man with HIV. The rearrangement uses TRBV6-1 and TRBJ1-3; possibly TRBD1 for D (5 bases). The DNA for the CDR3 is TGTGCCAGCAGTACTGACAGCAACTCTGGAAACACCATATATTTT. Translated: CASSTDSNSGNTIYF.